Sequencing of this T cell receptor (beta chain) was carried out in a study of blood T cell repertoires in COVID-19. The overall study: The analysed material was cDNA or gDNA that came from T cells, B-cell-depleted T cells, or PBMCs.

Germline V gene data show CDR1 as SGHTA and CDR2 as FQGNSA. Trimming stripped 4 bases from V and 4 bases from J, with 9 bases between. The CDR3 totals 13 residues. TCRdb keeps only in-frame clones here, not all; method: immunoSEQ multiplex PCR. The sample lists more than 350,000 clones, about 88% seen once, with 1.4% in the top ten. V is TRBV7-2 and J is TRBJ2-3; D gene uncertain. The clonotype was recovered from a woman between 18 and 30 years old who had been exposed to COVID-19. Sequenced sample: PBMCs or T cells enriched from blood (not recorded which). In DNA, the CDR3 is TGTGCCAGCAGCTCTACTCGTGCAGATACGCAGTATTTT. It encodes CASSSTRADTQYF.